This paragraph reports one TCR beta chain. The sample belongs to a study of blood T cell repertoires in COVID-19. Profiling relied on immunoSEQ multiplex PCR, and the TCRdb table lists in-frame clones only, not all of them. Among around 200,000 clones, around nine tenths were seen once, and the ten largest hold roughly 6.2%. Sequencing was carried out using peripheral blood. The origin of this receptor is a man between 60 and 75 years old who had recovered from COVID-19.

The CDR3 coding sequence is TGTGCCACCAGCAGATACTTCGGCAGGGGCTTTGCGAACAATCAGCCCCAGCATTTT. It is translated as CATSRYFGRGFANNQPQHF. V is TRBV15 and J is TRBJ1-5, with D possibly being TRBD1 (6 bases). Germline lookup yields CDR1 LNHNV and CDR2 YYDKDF (reference sequence). Trimming took off 2 bases at V and 3 bases at J, with 23 bases between the two ends. The CDR3 contains 19 residues.